The following is a T cell receptor beta chain sequence with its context. Its antigen is not identified. This sample stems from a study of shared clonotypes between healthy human individuals. Overall study findings and caveats: Several donors held about 5% of naive CD4 clonotypes in common. Non-shared clonotypes had lower generation probabilities than those shared by all four donors.

Assay used: immunoSEQ multiplex PCR; TCRdb lists only in-frame clones, some missing. Of nearly 1 million clones listed, over 60% are singletons. Sequenced material: memory CD4+ T cells sorted from blood. Subset noted: CD45RA-negative fraction. The sequence derives from a man in his late teens or twenties in good health.

CDR3 DNA sequence: TGTGCCAGCAGACAAACCGGGACAGGGTGGGACACTGAAGCTTTCTTT. Protein product: CASRQTGTGWDTEAFF. The chain carries TRBV2 and TRBJ1-1; 9 nucleotides match TRBD1. Unmatched junction bases numbered 11, after V lost 6 bases and J lost 3 bases. The germline V gene has CDR1 SNHLY and CDR2 FYNNEI. The CDR3 spans 16 residues.